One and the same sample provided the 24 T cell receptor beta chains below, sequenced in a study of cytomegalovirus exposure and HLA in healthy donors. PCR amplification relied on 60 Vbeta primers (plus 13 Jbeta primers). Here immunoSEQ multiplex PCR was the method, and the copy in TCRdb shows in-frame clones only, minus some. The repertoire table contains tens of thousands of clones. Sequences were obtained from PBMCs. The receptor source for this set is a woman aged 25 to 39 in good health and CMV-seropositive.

As DNA, the CDR3 is TGCAGCGTGACAGGGGTGGGCTCCTACAATGAGCAGTTCTTC. This sequence encodes CSVTGVGSYNEQFF. The V gene is TRBV29-1, the J gene TRBJ2-1; 8 nucleotides agree with TRBD1. With V trimmed by 6 bases and J by 0 bases, 4 bases remained unmatched. CDR1 is SQVTM and CDR2 is ANQGSEA in the germline V gene. There are 14 residues in the CDR3.

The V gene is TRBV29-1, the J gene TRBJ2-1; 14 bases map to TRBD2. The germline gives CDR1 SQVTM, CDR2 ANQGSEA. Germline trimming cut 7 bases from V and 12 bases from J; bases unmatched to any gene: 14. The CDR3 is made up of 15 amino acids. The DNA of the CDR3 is TGCAGCGCCCCGACTAGCGGGAGGGACCTCAATCGGCAGTTCTTC. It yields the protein CSAPTSGRDLNRQFF.

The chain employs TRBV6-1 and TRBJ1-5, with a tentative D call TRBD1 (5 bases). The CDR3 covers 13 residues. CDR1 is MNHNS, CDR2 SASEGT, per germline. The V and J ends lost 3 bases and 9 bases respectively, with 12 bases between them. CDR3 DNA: TGTGCCAGCAGTGAGGCGGGGCCCAGGCCCCAGCATTTT. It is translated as CASSEAGPRPQHF.

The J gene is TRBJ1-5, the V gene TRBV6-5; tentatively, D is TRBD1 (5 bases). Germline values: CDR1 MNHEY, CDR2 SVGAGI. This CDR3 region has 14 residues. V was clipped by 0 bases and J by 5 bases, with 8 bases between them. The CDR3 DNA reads TGTGCCAGCAGTTACTCAGGAGGGGATCAGCCCCAGCATTTT. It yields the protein CASSYSGGDQPQHF.

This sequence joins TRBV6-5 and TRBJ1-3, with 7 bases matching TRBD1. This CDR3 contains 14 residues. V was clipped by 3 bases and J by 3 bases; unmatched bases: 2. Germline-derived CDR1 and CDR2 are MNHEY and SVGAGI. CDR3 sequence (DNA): TGTGCCAGCAGTTATACAGGGGATGGAAACACCATATATTTT. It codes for CASSYTGDGNTIYF.

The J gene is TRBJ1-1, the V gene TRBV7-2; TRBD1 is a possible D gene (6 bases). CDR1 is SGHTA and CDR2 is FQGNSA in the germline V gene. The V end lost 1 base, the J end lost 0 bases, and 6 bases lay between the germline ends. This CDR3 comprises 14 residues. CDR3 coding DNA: TGTGCCAGCAGCTTAGACAGGGTGAACACTGAAGCTTTCTTT. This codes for CASSLDRVNTEAFF. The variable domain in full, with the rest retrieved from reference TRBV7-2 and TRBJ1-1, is GAGVSQSPSNKVTEKGKDVELRCDPISGHTALYWYRQSLGQGLEFLIYFQGNSAPDKSGLPSDRFSAERTGGSVSTLTIQRTQQEDSAVYLCASSLDRVNTEAFFGQGTRLTVV.

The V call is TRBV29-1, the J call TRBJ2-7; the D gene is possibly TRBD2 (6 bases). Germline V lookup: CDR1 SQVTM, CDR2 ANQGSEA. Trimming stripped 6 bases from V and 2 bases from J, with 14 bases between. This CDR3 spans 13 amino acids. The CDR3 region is CSVPGLSPYEQYF. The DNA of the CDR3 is TGCAGCGTCCCGGGACTTTCACCCTACGAGCAGTACTTC.

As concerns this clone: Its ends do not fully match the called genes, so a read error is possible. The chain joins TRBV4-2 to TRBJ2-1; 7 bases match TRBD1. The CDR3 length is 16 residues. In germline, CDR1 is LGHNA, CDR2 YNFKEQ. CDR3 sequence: CASSPWDSSSDNEQFF. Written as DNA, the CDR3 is TGTGCCAGCAGCCCCTGGGACAGCAGCTCCGACAATGAGCAGTTCTTC.

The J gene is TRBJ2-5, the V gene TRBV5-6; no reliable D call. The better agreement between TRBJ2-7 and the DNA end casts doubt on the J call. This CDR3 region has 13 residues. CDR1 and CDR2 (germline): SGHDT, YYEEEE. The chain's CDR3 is CASSLNRFAEQYF. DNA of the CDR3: TGTGCCAGCAGCCTCAACCGTTTTGCCGAGCAGTACTTC.

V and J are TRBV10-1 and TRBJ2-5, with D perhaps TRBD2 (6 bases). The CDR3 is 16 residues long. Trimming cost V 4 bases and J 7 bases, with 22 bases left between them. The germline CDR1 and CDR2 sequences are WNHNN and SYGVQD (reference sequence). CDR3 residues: CASSGWRDPRFGTQYF. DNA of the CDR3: TGCGCCAGCAGTGGCTGGAGGGACCCCCGGTTCGGGACCCAGTACTTC.

CDR3 in DNA: TGCGCCAGCAGCCAAGAGCCCCACGGGGGGCGAGGGTATGGCTACACCTTC. Its translation: CASSQEPHGGRGYGYTF. This chain connects TRBV4-1 to TRBJ1-2; D is perhaps TRBD1 (6 bases). Per the germline V gene, CDR1 is MGHRA and CDR2 is YSYEKL. Trimming took 0 bases from V and 5 from J, leaving 19 bases between them. The CDR3 contains 17 residues.

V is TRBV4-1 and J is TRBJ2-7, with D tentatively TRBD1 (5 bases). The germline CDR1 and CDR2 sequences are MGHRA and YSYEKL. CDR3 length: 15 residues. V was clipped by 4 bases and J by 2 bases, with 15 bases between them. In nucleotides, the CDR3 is TGCGCCAGCAGCCGACAGAATCTCCTAGCCTACGAGCAGTACTTC. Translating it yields CASSRQNLLAYEQYF.

CDR3 coding DNA: TGTGCCATCAGTGAGTCCCTAGCGGGAGAGGGAGAGACCCAGTACTTC. Encoded protein: CAISESLAGEGETQYF. The chain couples TRBV10-3 to TRBJ2-5, with TRBD2 matching over 10 bases. CDR1 is ENHRY and CDR2 is SYGVKD in the germline V gene. V lost 0 bases, J lost 4 bases, and 5 bases stayed unmatched. The CDR3 totals 16 residues.

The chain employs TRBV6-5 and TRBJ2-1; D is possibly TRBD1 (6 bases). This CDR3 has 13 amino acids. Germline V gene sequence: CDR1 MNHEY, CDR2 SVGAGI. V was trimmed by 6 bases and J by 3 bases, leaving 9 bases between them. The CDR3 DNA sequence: TGTGCCAGCAGCCGGACAGACTACAATGAGCAGTTCTTC. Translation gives CASSRTDYNEQFF.

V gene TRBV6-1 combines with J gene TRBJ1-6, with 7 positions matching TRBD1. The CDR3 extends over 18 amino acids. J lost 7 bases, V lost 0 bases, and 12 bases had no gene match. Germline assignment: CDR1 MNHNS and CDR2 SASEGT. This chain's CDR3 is CASSEAIDRVKGNSPLHF. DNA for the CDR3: TGTGCCAGCAGTGAAGCAATAGACAGGGTTAAAGGAAATTCACCCCTCCACTTT.

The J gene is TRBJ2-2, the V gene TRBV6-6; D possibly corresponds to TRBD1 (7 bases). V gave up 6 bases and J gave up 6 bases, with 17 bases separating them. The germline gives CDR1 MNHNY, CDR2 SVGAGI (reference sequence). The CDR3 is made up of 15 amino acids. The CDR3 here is CASSQGQSGAGELFF. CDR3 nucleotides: TGTGCCAGCAGCCAGGGACAGTCGGGGGCCGGGGAGCTGTTTTTT.

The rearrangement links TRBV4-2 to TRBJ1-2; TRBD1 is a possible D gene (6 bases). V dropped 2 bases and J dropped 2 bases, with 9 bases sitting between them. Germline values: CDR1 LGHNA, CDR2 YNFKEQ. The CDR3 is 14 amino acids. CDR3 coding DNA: TGTGCCAGCAGCCAAACACAGGGAAACTATGGCTACACCTTC. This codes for CASSQTQGNYGYTF.

The CDR3 reads CASTTGGGEEQYF. Here the CDR3 DNA reads TGCGCCAGCACCACCGGAGGCGGGGAAGAGCAGTACTTC. The genes are TRBV5-1 and TRBJ2-7; D is possibly TRBD2 (6 bases). Germline CDR1 SGHRS, CDR2 YFSETQ. Trimming left V 6 bases short and J 7 bases short, with 17 bases between. The length of the CDR3 is 13 residues. Looking up the rest from reference TRBV5-1 and TRBJ2-7 gives the full variable domain: KAGVTQTPRYLIKTRGQQVTLSCSPISGHRSVSWYQQTPGQGLQFLFEYFSETQRNKGNFPGRFSGRQFSNSRSEMNVSTLELGDSALYLCASTTGGGEEQYFGPGTRLTVT.

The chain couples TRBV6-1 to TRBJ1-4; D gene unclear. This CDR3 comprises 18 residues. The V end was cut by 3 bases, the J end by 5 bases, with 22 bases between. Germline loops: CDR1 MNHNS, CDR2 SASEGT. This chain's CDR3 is CASSDGSCLLVDNEKLFF. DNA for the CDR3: TGTGCCAGCAGTGACGGCAGTTGTCTCCTAGTCGACAATGAAAAACTGTTTTTT.

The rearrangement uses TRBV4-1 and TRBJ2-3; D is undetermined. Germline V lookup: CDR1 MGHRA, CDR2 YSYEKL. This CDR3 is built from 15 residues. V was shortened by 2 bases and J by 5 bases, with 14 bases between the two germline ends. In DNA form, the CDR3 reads TGCGCCAGCAGCCAATTTACCCTCGAGAGAGATACGCAGTATTTT. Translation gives CASSQFTLERDTQYF.

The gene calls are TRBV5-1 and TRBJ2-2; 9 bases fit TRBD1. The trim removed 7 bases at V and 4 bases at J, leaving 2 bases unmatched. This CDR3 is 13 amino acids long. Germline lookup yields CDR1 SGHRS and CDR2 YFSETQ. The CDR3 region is CASGTGSTGELFF. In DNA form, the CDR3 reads TGCGCCAGCGGGACAGGGAGCACCGGGGAGCTGTTTTTT.

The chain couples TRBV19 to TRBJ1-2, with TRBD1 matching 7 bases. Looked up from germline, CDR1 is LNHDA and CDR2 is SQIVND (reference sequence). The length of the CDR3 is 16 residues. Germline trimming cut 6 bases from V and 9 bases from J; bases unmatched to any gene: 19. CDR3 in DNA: TGTGCCAGTAGCCCCGTGGACACGGACAGGCGCGGCCGCTACACCTTC. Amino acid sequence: CASSPVDTDRRGRYTF.

The CDR3 region has the DNA TGTGCCAGCAGTGAAGTTCCGCCAGGGGAGACTGGCGAGCAGTACTTC. Translated: CASSEVPPGETGEQYF. This rearrangement joins TRBV6-1 to TRBJ2-7; D is possibly TRBD1 (6 bases). Germline CDR1 MNHNS, CDR2 SASEGT. The V and J ends lost 1 base and 6 bases respectively, with 19 bases between them. This CDR3 is 16 amino acids long.

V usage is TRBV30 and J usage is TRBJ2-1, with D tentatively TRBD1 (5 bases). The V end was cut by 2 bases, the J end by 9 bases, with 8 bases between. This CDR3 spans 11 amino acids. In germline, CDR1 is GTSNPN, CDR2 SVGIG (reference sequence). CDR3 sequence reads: CAWSTGGEQFF. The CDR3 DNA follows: TGTGCCTGGAGTACAGGTGGTGAGCAGTTCTTC.